Listed below are T cell receptor beta chains from one sample, sequenced in a study of T cell responses to AZD1222 COVID-19 vaccine. Measured with immunoSEQ multiplex PCR; TCRdb has only the in-frame clones, and not every one. The sample records under 150,000 clones, 93% being singletons. The sequenced sample was peripheral blood, obtained on day 0 of AZD1222 vaccination. The receptors were sampled from an adult in good health. CDR3s include the opening cysteine and the closing phenylalanine or tryptophan. The order of the fields is CDR3 length, D gene, clone size, V gene, J gene, CDR3 protein, CDR3 DNA. D genes are given only for firm matches. Not all rows give a size; the values are once, few, many and, for expanded clones, a class.

15	.	.	TRBV4-1	TRBJ2-5	CASSQDPGVAETQYF	TGCGCCAGCAGCCAAGATCCGGGGGTAGCGGAGACCCAGTACTTC
17	TRBD2	.	TRBV5-1	TRBJ2-1	CASSPGTSGQIYNEQFF	TGCGCCAGCAGCCCCGGGACTAGCGGACAAATCTACAATGAGCAGTTCTTC
12	.	.	TRBV28	TRBJ1-1	CASKTLNTEAFF	TGTGCCAGCAAGACCCTGAACACTGAAGCTTTCTTT
14	TRBD1	.	TRBV6-2/TRBV6-3	TRBJ1-3	CASSYYRGGNTIYF	TGTGCCAGCAGTTATTACAGGGGCGGAAACACCATATATTTT
15	.	.	TRBV5-1	TRBJ2-2	CASSLQGSNTGELFF	TGCGCCAGCAGCTTACAGGGTTCGAACACCGGGGAGCTGTTTTTT
14	TRBD2	.	TRBV9	TRBJ2-5	CASSFGTSLETQYF	TGTGCCAGCAGCTTTGGGACTAGCCTAGAGACCCAGTACTTC
12	.	.	TRBV19	TRBJ2-1	CASSRDLGEQFF	TGTGCCAGTAGCCGGGACTTAGGGGAGCAGTTCTTC
16	TRBD1	.	TRBV6-4	TRBJ2-2	CASSDSPGQGSGELFF	TGTGCCAGCAGTGACTCGCCGGGACAGGGGTCCGGGGAGCTGTTTTTT
15	TRBD2	.	TRBV24-1	TRBJ2-7	CATSDPGLAGDEQYF	TGTGCCACCAGTGACCCCGGACTAGCGGGGGACGAGCAGTACTTC
15	.	.	TRBV9	TRBJ2-3	CASSVDGGKIDTQYF	TGTGCCAGCAGCGTAGATGGAGGGAAGATAGATACGCAGTATTTT
15	.	.	TRBV7-2	TRBJ2-1	CASGRGAPLYNEQFF	TGTGCCAGCGGTCGGGGGGCACCCCTCTACAATGAGCAGTTCTTC
14	.	.	TRBV3-1/TRBV3-2	TRBJ1-1	CASSRRAANTEAFF	TGTGCCAGCAGCCGCAGGGCAGCGAACACTGAAGCTTTCTTT
14	.	.	TRBV7-9	TRBJ1-2	CASSFLGPFGGYTF	TGTGCCAGCAGCTTTTTGGGACCCTTTGGGGGCTACACCTTC
18	.	.	TRBV14	TRBJ1-2	CASSQDGIPGRANYGYTF	TGTGCCAGCAGCCAAGATGGAATTCCGGGACGTGCCAACTATGGCTACACCTTC
14	.	.	TRBV28	TRBJ1-2	CASSPSQPPYGYTF	TGTGCCAGCAGTCCATCACAGCCGCCCTATGGCTACACCTTC
13	.	.	TRBV10-1	TRBJ2-1	CASSESGTLAQFF	TGCGCCAGCAGTGAGTCGGGGACTCTGGCGCAGTTCTTC
17	.	.	TRBV21-1	TRBJ2-7	CASSIHVPGRSSYEQYF	TGTGCCAGCAGCATCCACGTACCGGGACGGTCCTCCTACGAGCAGTACTTC
15	TRBD2	.	TRBV6-5	TRBJ2-5	CASSYSAGGFETQYF	TGTGCCAGCAGTTACTCGGCGGGAGGGTTTGAGACCCAGTACTTC
15	.	.	TRBV6-5	TRBJ1-6	CASSRGPGNNSPLHF	TGTGCCAGCAGCAGAGGGCCAGGGAATAATTCACCCCTCCACTTT
12	.	.	TRBV5-1	TRBJ2-7	CASSLAVGEQYF	TGCGCCAGCAGCTTGGCGGTCGGCGAGCAGTACTTC
18	TRBD2	once	TRBV6-4	TRBJ2-4	CASRPGLAGERAKNIQYF	TGTGCCAGCAGACCGGGACTAGCGGGAGAGAGAGCCAAAAACATTCAGTACTTC
15	.	.	TRBV28	TRBJ1-2	CASSSQATELEGYTF	TGTGCCAGCAGTTCACAGGCGACAGAGTTAGAGGGCTACACCTTC
16	TRBD1	.	TRBV28	TRBJ1-2	CASSLAGMTGDNGYTF	TGTGCCAGCAGTTTAGCGGGGATGACAGGGGACAATGGCTACACCTTC
16	TRBD1	once	TRBV7-2	TRBJ1-5	CASSLSGTGSSQPQHF	TGTGCCAGCAGCTTATCCGGGACAGGGAGTTCGCAGCCCCAGCATTTT
17	.	.	TRBV18	TRBJ2-4	CASSPGTGGLAKNIQYF	TGTGCCAGCTCACCGGGTACAGGCGGTCTAGCCAAAAACATTCAGTACTTC
12	.	.	TRBV6-6	TRBJ1-1	CASSYSVSEAFF	TGTGCCAGCAGTTACTCCGTGAGTGAAGCTTTCTTT
14	.	.	TRBV27	TRBJ1-1	CASSLSGGHTEAFF	TGTGCCAGCAGTTTATCGGGAGGGCACACTGAAGCTTTCTTT
15	TRBD1	.	TRBV28	TRBJ1-4	CASSLTGATNEKLFF	TGTGCCAGCAGTCTCACAGGGGCAACTAATGAAAAACTGTTTTTT
14	TRBD2	.	TRBV2	TRBJ2-3	CACRLAGYTDTQYF	TGTGCCTGCCGACTAGCGGGTTACACAGATACGCAGTATTTT
18	TRBD1	once	TRBV5-1	TRBJ2-5	CASSFTTRQGIEWETQYF	TGCGCCAGCAGCTTTACAACAAGACAGGGTATAGAATGGGAGACCCAGTACTTC
14	.	.	TRBV5-6	TRBJ2-1	CASSLLEFVNEQFF	TGTGCCAGCAGCTTGTTAGAGTTTGTCAATGAGCAGTTCTTC
17	TRBD1	.	TRBV19	TRBJ1-5	CASSPLRQGAKNQPQHF	TGTGCCAGTAGCCCACTTAGGCAGGGGGCAAAAAATCAGCCCCAGCATTTT
14	TRBD2	few	TRBV19	TRBJ2-4	CASSIIQRENIQYF	TGTGCCAGTAGTATAATCCAGCGGGAGAACATTCAGTACTTC
15	TRBD1	.	TRBV7-2	TRBJ2-1	CASSSTGGRYNEQFF	TGTGCCAGCAGTTCGACAGGGGGCAGATACAATGAGCAGTTCTTC
14	.	.	TRBV11-2	TRBJ1-3	CASSLERAGNTIYF	TGTGCCAGCAGCTTAGAGAGGGCTGGAAACACCATATATTTT
14	.	.	TRBV27	TRBJ2-1	CASRGQSSYNEQFF	TGTGCCAGCAGGGGGCAGAGCTCCTACAATGAGCAGTTCTTC
13	.	once	TRBV30	TRBJ1-4	CAWTRDSGEKLFF	TGTGCCTGGACCCGAGACAGTGGCGAAAAACTGTTTTTT
15	TRBD1	.	TRBV28	TRBJ2-3	CASSPYRGFTDTQYF	TGTGCCAGCAGTCCATACAGGGGATTCACAGATACGCAGTATTTT
15	TRBD1	.	TRBV10-3	TRBJ1-1	CAISEYEGQGLEAFF	TGTGCCATCAGTGAATATGAGGGACAGGGACTAGAAGCTTTCTTT
17	TRBD2	.	TRBV7-2	TRBJ2-3	CASSLARGGLQTDTQYF	TGTGCCAGCAGCTTAGCCCGGGGGGGACTGCAGACAGATACGCAGTATTTT
12	.	.	TRBV30	TRBJ2-5	CAWSPGSKTQYF	TGTGCCTGGAGCCCGGGTTCCAAGACCCAGTACTTC
14	.	.	TRBV7-9	TRBJ1-3	CASSSLSSGNTIYF	TGTGCCAGCAGCTCCCTCTCCTCTGGAAACACCATATATTTT
11	.	.	TRBV18	TRBJ2-5	CASSNDWAQYF	TGTGCCAGCTCAAACGATTGGGCCCAGTACTTC
10	.	.	TRBV6-6	TRBJ1-1	CASSEVGTSF	TGTGCCAGCAGCGAGGTTGGGACAAGCTTT
14	.	.	TRBV28	TRBJ1-2	CATDRHGGNYGYTF	TGTGCCACCGATAGGCACGGAGGGAACTATGGCTACACCTTC
15	.	.	TRBV6-5	TRBJ1-2	CASSPGRGYNYGYTF	TGTGCCAGCAGTCCCGGACGGGGCTATAACTATGGCTACACCTTC
15	TRBD2	.	TRBV18	TRBJ2-1	CASSSGTSIDNEQFF	TGTGCCAGCTCCTCCGGGACTAGTATCGATAATGAGCAGTTCTTC
15	TRBD1	.	TRBV28	TRBJ2-1	CASSLRDRGNNEQFF	TGTGCCAGCAGTTTAAGGGACAGGGGAAACAATGAGCAGTTCTTC
18	TRBD1	.	TRBV19	TRBJ2-7	CASSSGQVWDETPYEQYF	TGTGCCAGTAGTTCAGGACAGGTCTGGGACGAGACCCCCTACGAGCAGTACTTC
11	TRBD1	.	TRBV28	TRBJ2-7	CASSADRSTLF	TGTGCCAGCAGTGCGGACAGGTCAACGTTATTC
13	.	.	TRBV7-9	TRBJ2-3	CASRRDSTDTQYF	TGTGCCAGCAGGCGAGATAGCACAGATACGCAGTATTTT
14	TRBD1	.	TRBV7-2	TRBJ1-1	CASSSRQGRTEAFF	TGTGCCAGCAGCTCGCGACAGGGAAGGACTGAAGCTTTCTTT
14	TRBD1	.	TRBV7-7	TRBJ2-2	CASSLEQGARELFF	TGTGCTAGCAGCTTAGAACAGGGGGCGCGGGAGCTGTTTTTT